This T cell receptor (beta chain) was recorded in a study of identical twins. Overall study results and limits: Within monozygotic twins, out-of-frame TCR alpha sharing was underestimated by the models. The study reached conclusions through statistical analysis that was cross-sectional, not following the same donors. Carriage of fewer insertions was seen in abundant cord blood beta clonotypes, whereas memory repertoires showed none.

This CDR3 is built from 13 residues. Trimming shortened V by 3 bases and J by 2 bases, and 8 bases separated the two germline ends. Germline assignment: CDR1 ENHRY and CDR2 SYGVKD. TCRdb fed the 5' RACE reads into MiXCR, producing one record per CDR3 protein. The sample yields 500,000 to 550,000 distinct CDR3 sequences, more than 20% seen once. On this clonotype itself: Its antigen is not identified.

These same data were also listed under a study on yellow fever vaccine responses in identical twins. According to that study: Among the twins, the vaccine T cell response reportedly seemed partly convergent and partly personalized.

The receptor's source is a young woman in good health. Sequenced material: CD4+ T cells sorted from blood. The chain uses TRBV10-3 and TRBJ2-7, with D unclear. The CDR3 coding sequence is TGTGCCATCAGTGATTCTACAGCCTACGAGCAGTACTTC. Translated, it gives CAISDSTAYEQYF.